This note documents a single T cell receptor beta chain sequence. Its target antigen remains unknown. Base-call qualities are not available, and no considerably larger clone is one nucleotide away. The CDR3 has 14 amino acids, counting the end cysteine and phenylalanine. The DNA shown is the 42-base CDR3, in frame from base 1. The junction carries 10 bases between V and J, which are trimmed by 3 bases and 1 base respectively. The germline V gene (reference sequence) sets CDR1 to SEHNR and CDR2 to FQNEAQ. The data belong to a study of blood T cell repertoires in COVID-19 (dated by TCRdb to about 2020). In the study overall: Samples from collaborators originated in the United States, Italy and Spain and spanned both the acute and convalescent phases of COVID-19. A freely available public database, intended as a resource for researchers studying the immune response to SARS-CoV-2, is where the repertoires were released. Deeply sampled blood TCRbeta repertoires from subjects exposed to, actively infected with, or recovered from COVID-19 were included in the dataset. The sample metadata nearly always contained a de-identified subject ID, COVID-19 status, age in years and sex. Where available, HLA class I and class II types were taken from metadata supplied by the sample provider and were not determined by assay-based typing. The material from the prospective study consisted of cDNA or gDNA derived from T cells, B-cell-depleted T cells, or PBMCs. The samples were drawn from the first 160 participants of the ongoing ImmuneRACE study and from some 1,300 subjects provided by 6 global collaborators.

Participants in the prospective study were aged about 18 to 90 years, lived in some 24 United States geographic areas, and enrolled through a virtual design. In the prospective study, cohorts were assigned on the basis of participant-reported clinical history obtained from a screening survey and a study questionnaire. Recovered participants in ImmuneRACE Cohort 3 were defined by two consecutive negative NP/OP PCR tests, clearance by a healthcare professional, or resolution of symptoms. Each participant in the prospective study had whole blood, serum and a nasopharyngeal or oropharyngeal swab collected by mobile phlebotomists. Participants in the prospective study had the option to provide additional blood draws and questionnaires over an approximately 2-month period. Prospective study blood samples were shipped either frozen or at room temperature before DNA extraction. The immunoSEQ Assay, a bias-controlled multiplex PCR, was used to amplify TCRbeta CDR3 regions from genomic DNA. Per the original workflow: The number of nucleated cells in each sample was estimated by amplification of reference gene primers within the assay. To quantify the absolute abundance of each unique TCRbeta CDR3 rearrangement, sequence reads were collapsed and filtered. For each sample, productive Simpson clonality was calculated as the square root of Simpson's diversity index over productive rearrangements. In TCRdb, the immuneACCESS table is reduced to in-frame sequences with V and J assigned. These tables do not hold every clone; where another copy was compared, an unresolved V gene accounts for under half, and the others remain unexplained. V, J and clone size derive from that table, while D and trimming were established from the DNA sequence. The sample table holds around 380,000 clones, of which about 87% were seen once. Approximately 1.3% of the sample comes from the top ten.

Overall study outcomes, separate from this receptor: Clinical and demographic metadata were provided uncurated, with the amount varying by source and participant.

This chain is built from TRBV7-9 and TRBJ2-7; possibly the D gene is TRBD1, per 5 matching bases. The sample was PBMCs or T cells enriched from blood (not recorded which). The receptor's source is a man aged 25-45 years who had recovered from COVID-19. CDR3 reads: CASSFSGSSYEQYF. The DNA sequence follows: TGTGCCAGCAGCTTTTCAGGGTCTTCCTACGAGCAGTACTTC.